This T cell receptor (beta chain) was found in a study of siplizumab effects on memory and regulatory T cells (dated by TCRdb to between 2018 and 2020). The study in broad terms: The study examined how the anti-CD2 antibody siplizumab affects alloreactive T-cell subsets in allogeneic mixed lymphocyte reactions built from human PBMCs. Overall results and qualifications from the work: A naive or memory phenotype could not be assigned to roughly 75-96% of proliferating CD4+ or CD8+ clones. Among mappable alloreactive CD4+ clones, an average Treg-derived fraction of less than 70% was observed with siplizumab, compared with 26.9% in control reactions. Because sequences below about 10^-5 frequency were poorly captured, only a minor fraction of alloreactive clones could be mapped to unstimulated subsets. No functional confirmation was obtained for the suppressive function of proliferating Tregs from siplizumab cultures. Siplizumab significantly lowered the cumulative frequency of alloreactive sequences that could be traced to unstimulated CD4+ memory T cells. Compared with memory T cells, unstimulated naive T cells appeared more diverse, and naive cells seemed to make a substantial contribution to the alloresponse.

The CDR3 starts with the cysteine, ends with the phenylalanine, and has 17 residues. Only CDR3 DNA remains: 51 bases, in frame from the first base. Receptor amplification or capture employed the immunoSEQ multiplex PCR assay. Around 10^5 TCR templates per sample were assayed by the deep sequencing platform. Genomic DNA extracted from sorted T cells was used for TCRbeta CDR3 sequencing. Regarding the original processing steps: The R programming language was used for clonal analysis of TCRbeta CDR3 data. Alloreactive CD4+ and CD8+ clones were defined by comparing unstimulated samples with post-reaction CFSE-low samples. Alloreactive CD4+ clones were assigned to regulatory or non-regulatory origin by matching sequences to sorted unstimulated Treg and non-Treg repertoires. TCRdb obtained this table from immuneACCESS and retained in-frame rearrangements with V and J assigned. These tables miss some clones; where compared with another copy, unresolved V genes account for less than half of the shortfall, and the remainder is unexplained. For V, J and clone size, that table is used; D and trimming come from the DNA. Recorded for this sample are around 100,000 clones; about 94% of them occurred a single time. The ten most abundant clones make up roughly 1.3% of the sample.

Sorted unstimulated T cells and proliferating T cells recovered from mixed lymphocyte reactions were subjected to TCRbeta CDR3 sequencing. Fresh whole blood from around 11 HLA-typed healthy donors was used to isolate PBMCs. Unstimulated CD4+ non-regulatory T cells were FACS-sorted to map the origin of alloreactive clones. With respect to this clone: Its antigen has not been determined. The input lacks base qualities; no much larger clone sits a single base away.

The TCR comes from a human donor in good health. Source material: non-Treg CD4+ T cells sorted from blood. The intended sense of this specimen's cell subset or site label: FACS-sorted unstimulated CD4+ non-regulatory T cells. The V gene is TRBV21-1 and the J gene is TRBJ2-2; the table's D call, TRBD2, was not checked against the DNA. TRBV21-1 is a recognized pseudogene. For the CDR3, the sequence is CASSKGPGRIVPGELFF. The nucleotide sequence is TGTGCCAGCAGCAAAGGACCGGGGAGGATTGTCCCCGGGGAGCTGTTTTTT.